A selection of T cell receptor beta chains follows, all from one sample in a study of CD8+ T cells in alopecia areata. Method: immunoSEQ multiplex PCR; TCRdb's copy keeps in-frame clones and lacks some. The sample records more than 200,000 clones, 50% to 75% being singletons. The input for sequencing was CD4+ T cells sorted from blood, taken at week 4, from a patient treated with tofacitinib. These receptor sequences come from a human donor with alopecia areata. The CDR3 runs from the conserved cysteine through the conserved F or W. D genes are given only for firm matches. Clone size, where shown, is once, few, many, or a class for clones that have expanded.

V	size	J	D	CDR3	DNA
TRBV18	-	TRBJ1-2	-	CASSDQETYGYTF	TGTGCCAGCTCAGATCAGGAGACATATGGCTACACCTTC
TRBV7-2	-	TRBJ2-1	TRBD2	CASSYRGGAGTNNEQFF	TGTGCCAGCAGCTACCGGGGGGGAGCCGGGACTAACAATGAGCAGTTCTTC
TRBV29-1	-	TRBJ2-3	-	CSVERGAGTDTQYF	TGCAGCGTTGAAAGGGGCGCCGGCACAGATACGCAGTATTTT
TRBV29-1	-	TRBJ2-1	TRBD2	CSYRGGASTEQFF	TGCAGCTACCGGGGGGGGGCCTCCACTGAGCAGTTCTTC
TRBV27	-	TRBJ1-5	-	CASSFNLNQPQHF	TGTGCCAGCAGTTTCAATCTAAATCAGCCCCAGCATTTT
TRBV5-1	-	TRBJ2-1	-	CASSLGPSSYNEQFF	TGCGCCAGCAGCCTAGGGCCCAGCTCCTACAATGAGCAGTTCTTC
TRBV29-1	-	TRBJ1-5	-	CSVRENSNQPQHF	TGCAGCGTCAGGGAGAATAGCAATCAGCCCCAGCATTTT
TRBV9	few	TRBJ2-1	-	CVSSVTGAKGEQFF	TGTGTCAGCAGCGTAACGGGAGCCAAGGGTGAGCAGTTCTTC
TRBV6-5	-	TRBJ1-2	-	CASSYSGTVGNYGYTF	TGTGCCAGCAGTTACAGCGGGACCGTCGGAAACTATGGCTACACCTTC
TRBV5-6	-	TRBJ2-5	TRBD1	CASSYRGIKYQETQYF	TGTGCCAGCAGCTACAGGGGAATTAAGTACCAAGAGACCCAGTACTTC
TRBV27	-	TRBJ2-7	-	CASSYGSRRGF	TGTGCCAGCAGTTATGGGTCACGCAGAGGGTTC
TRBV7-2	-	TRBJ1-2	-	CASSLEGSSNYGYTF	TGTGCCAGCAGCTTAGAGGGCAGCTCTAACTATGGCTACACCTTC
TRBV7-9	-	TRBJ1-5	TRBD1	CASSPDRVGNQPQHF	TGTGCCAGCAGCCCCGACAGGGTGGGCAATCAGCCCCAGCATTTT
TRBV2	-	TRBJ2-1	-	CASSEAASNEQFF	TGTGCCAGCAGTGAAGCGGCTTCCAATGAGCAGTTCTTC
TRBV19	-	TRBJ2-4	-	CASSARDPAKNIQYF	TGTGCCAGTAGTGCCAGGGATCCGGCCAAAAACATTCAGTACTTC
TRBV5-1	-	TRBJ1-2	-	CASSLDRSYGYTF	TGCGCCAGCAGCTTGGACAGGAGCTATGGCTACACCTTC